The clone carrying this T cell receptor beta chain was seen ten or more times. This specimen comes from a study of metastatic and nonmetastatic thyroid tumors. All patients were treatment-naive before thyroid surgery. This CDR3 spans 16 amino acids. The ends lost 3 bases at V and 0 bases at J; junction bases unmatched: 4. Germline assignment: CDR1 SGHNT and CDR2 YYREEE (reference sequence). TCRdb ran MiXCR on the PCR reads. The data show around 26,000 clones, with roughly 13% seen just once and around an eighth held by the top ten. The material sequenced was blood. This rearrangement joins TRBV5-4 to TRBJ2-2; 8 bases fit TRBD2. The sequence derives from a female donor with papillary thyroid cancer or a benign thyroid nodule (not recorded which). Some clones in this sample may be carry-over from other donors' samples. CDR3 in DNA: TGTGCCAGCAGCTCCGGGGGGGGGCCGAACACCGGGGAGCTGTTTTTT. Protein product: CASSSGGGPNTGELFF. The full variable domain, completed using reference TRBV5-4 and TRBJ2-2, is ETGVTQSPTHLIKTRGQQVTLRCSSQSGHNTVSWYQQALGQGPQFIFQYYREEENGRGNFPPRFSGLQFPNYSSELNVNALELDDSALYLCASSSGGGPNTGELFFGEGSRLTVL.